The rows below give T cell receptor beta chains drawn from one sample of a study of STAT3 mutations in large granular lymphocyte leukemia. TCRdb's table, derived via immunoSEQ multiplex PCR, lists solely in-frame clones and lacks some. The sample lists roughly 30,000 clones; roughly 80% were seen once. The sequencing sample was made of peripheral blood mononuclear cells. These TCRs come from a woman aged 50 to 60 with T-cell large granular lymphocyte leukemia. Some clones in this sample may be carry-over from other donors' samples. The CDR3 runs from the conserved cysteine through the conserved F or W. Fields, in order: D gene, J gene, clone size, V gene, CDR3 DNA, CDR3 protein. The D gene is left open where the match is weak. The size of a clone is reported for some rows only, either as once, few or many, or as a class for expanded clones.

>.|TRBJ2-2|.|TRBV18
TGTGCCAGCTCACCAATGGCAGGGAGCACCGGGGAGCTGTTTTTT
CASSPMAGSTGELFF
>.|TRBJ2-7|.|TRBV28
TGTGCCAGCAGCTCTGTCTACGAGCAGTACTTC
CASSSVYEQYF
>TRBD1|TRBJ1-2|few|TRBV5-1
TGCGCCAGCAACAAGGACAGGGTAGAATATGGCTACACCTTC
CASNKDRVEYGYTF
>.|TRBJ2-3|.|TRBV7-6
TGTGCCAGCAGCTCCGTTGTATCAGATACGCAGTATTTT
CASSSVVSDTQYF
>.|TRBJ1-1|.|TRBV27
TGTGCCAGCAAGAGTGTCAGGGTGGGGCCTGAAGCTTTCTTT
CASKSVRVGPEAFF
>TRBD1|TRBJ1-3|.|TRBV30
TGTGCCTGGGATGAGGGGACAGCTGGAAACACCATATATTTT
CAWDEGTAGNTIYF
>.|TRBJ2-1|.|TRBV5-4
TGTGCCAGCAGACCCGGAGGCAACAGGTACAATGAGCAGTTCTTC
CASRPGGNRYNEQFF
>TRBD1|TRBJ1-3|.|TRBV6-5
TGTGCCAGCACCCGGACAGGGGGAAGGGGAAACACCATATATTTT
CASTRTGGRGNTIYF
>TRBD2|TRBJ2-7|.|TRBV11-2
TGTGCCAGCAGCTCAACCACCGGCGGGAGGAGCTCCTACGAGCAGTACTTC
CASSSTTGGRSSYEQYF
>TRBD2|TRBJ2-3|few|TRBV4-3
TGCGCCAGCTCTCCGAGACCGGGAGGGATCGGTCGAGATACGCAGTATTTT
CASSPRPGGIGRDTQYF
>.|TRBJ1-2|.|TRBV30
TGTGCCTGGGACCAGGGGAACTATGGCTACACCTTC
CAWDQGNYGYTF
>.|TRBJ2-7|few|TRBV5-1
TGCGCCAGCAGCAACCCTCCGGGCGAGCAGTACTTC
CASSNPPGEQYF
>.|TRBJ2-2|.|TRBV7-9
TGTGCCAGGGGGGGCCCAGGGTCGGGCACCGGGGAGCTGTTTTTT
CARGGPGSGTGELFF
>TRBD2|TRBJ2-7|.|TRBV4-3
TGCGCCAGCAGCCAAGGGACTAGCACCGTCTACGAGCAGTACTTC
CASSQGTSTVYEQYF
>.|TRBJ2-7|.|TRBV7-2
TGTGCCAGCAGCTTAAGGCGGCTATCCTACGAGCAGTACTTC
CASSLRRLSYEQYF
>TRBD2|TRBJ2-1|once|TRBV30
TGTGCCTGGGTGTCGAGGCTAGCGGGAGGGGGTGAGCAGTTCTTC
CAWVSRLAGGGEQFF
>TRBD1|TRBJ2-7|few|TRBV19
TGTGCCAGTAGTGACAGGGCGGACTCCTACGAGCAGTACTTC
CASSDRADSYEQYF
>TRBD1|TRBJ1-5|.|TRBV6-6
TGTGCCAGCAGGCCGGGACAGCATCAGCCCCAGCATTTT
CASRPGQHQPQHF
>TRBD1|TRBJ1-2|.|TRBV29-1
TGCAGCGTTGCCCGGGACAGGGATGATGGCTACACCTTC
CSVARDRDDGYTF
>TRBD2|TRBJ2-7|.|TRBV4-2
TGTGCCAGCAGCCAGACTAGCGGGAGCTCCTACGAGCAGTACTTC
CASSQTSGSSYEQYF
>.|TRBJ1-4|.|TRBV18
TGTGCCAGCTGCCGGGCCCCAGAGGAAAAACTGTTTTTT
CASCRAPEEKLFF
>TRBD1|TRBJ2-3|.|TRBV6-5
TGTGCCAGCAGTTATTCGTACAGGGGGACAGATACGCAGTATTTT
CASSYSYRGTDTQYF